This T cell receptor (beta chain) is drawn from a study of blood T cell repertoires in COVID-19 (dated by TCRdb to 2018 to 2020). A note on the overall study: Samples covering the acute and convalescent phases of COVID-19 were provided by collaborators in the United States, Italy and Spain. The material from the prospective study consisted of cDNA or gDNA derived from T cells, B-cell-depleted T cells, or PBMCs. Deeply sampled blood TCRbeta repertoires from subjects exposed to, actively infected with, or recovered from COVID-19 were included in the dataset. A freely available public database, intended as a resource for researchers studying the immune response to SARS-CoV-2, is where the repertoires were released. The samples were drawn from two sources: the first 160 participants of the ongoing ImmuneRACE study, and fewer than 1,500 subjects contributed by 6 global collaborators. Sample metadata almost always included a de-identified subject ID, COVID-19 status, age in years and sex. Where available, HLA class I and class II types were taken from metadata supplied by the sample provider and were not determined by assay-based typing. Broad study findings and their caveats: The amount of clinical and demographic metadata varied by source and participant and was provided uncurated.

TCRbeta CDR3 regions were amplified from genomic DNA using the immunoSEQ Assay, a bias-controlled multiplex PCR. As for the original processing: The number of nucleated cells in each sample was estimated by amplification of reference gene primers within the assay. Sequence reads were collapsed and filtered to measure the absolute abundance of every unique TCRbeta CDR3 rearrangement. Productive Simpson clonality was computed per sample as the square root of Simpson's diversity index over productive rearrangements. As stored in TCRdb, this immuneACCESS dataset retains in-frame rearrangements with V and J assigned. A fraction of the clones does not appear; measured against another copy, unresolved V genes explain less than half of the discrepancy, and the remainder lacks a known reason. V and J calls and clone size come straight from that table; D and trimming were deduced from the DNA. The sample table lists 200,000 to 300,000 clones, roughly four fifths of them with a count of one. The ten largest make up 7.5% to 8% of the sample.

About this clone: What this receptor recognizes is not known. Base qualities are not at hand, and no much larger clone is one base apart.

For CDR1 and CDR2, the germline V gene lists MNHNS and SASEGT. Cut back by 7 bases and 2 bases, the V and J ends lie 12 bases apart. The CDR3, from cysteine to phenylalanine, totals 15 residues. CDR3 DNA is the only sequence kept; it has 45 bases, read in frame from the first base. One collaborating source in Seattle enrolled patients while the patients were actively infected and followed the patients over time throughout the course of disease. Each collaborating institution followed its own protocols to collect whole blood in K2EDTA tubes. For TCRbeta analysis, collaborators shipped samples as frozen whole blood, isolated PBMCs, or DNA extracted from either of those sample types.

The rearrangement combines TRBV6-1 with TRBJ1-6; tentative D gene TRBD1, with 5 bases matching. This clonotype was sampled from an elderly woman with COVID-19, enrolled during active disease. The sample comprised peripheral blood. The sequence in DNA is TGTGCCAGCATCCTAGGGGAGGCCTATAATTCACCCCTCCACTTT. Its coded protein is CASILGEAYNSPLHF.